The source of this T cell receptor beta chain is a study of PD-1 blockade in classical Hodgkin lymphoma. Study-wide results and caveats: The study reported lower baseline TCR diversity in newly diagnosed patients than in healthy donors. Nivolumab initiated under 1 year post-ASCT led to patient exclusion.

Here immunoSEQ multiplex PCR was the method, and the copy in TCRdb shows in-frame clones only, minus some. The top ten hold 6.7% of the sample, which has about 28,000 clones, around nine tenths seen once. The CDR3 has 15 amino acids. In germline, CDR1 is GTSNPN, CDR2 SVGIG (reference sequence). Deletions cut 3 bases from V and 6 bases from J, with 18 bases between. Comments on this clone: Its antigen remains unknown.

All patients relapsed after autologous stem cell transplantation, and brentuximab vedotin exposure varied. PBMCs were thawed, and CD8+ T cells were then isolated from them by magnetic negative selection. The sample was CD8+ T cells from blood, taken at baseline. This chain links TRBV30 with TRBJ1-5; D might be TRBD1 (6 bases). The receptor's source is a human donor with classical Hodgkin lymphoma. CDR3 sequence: CAWSPGRGGTQPQHF. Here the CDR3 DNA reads TGTGCCTGGAGCCCCGGGAGGGGGGGAACTCAGCCCCAGCATTTT.